Below, 8 T cell receptor beta chains from the same sample are listed, as sequenced in a study of T cell clones after liver transplantation. Clones were read by immunoSEQ multiplex PCR, and TCRdb kept only the in-frame ones, dropping some. The sample shows about 25,000 clones, around 63% of them seen only once. The sequencing used CD4+ T cells from blood, collected before liver transplant. These receptors came from a human donor who received a liver transplant.

The rearrangement links TRBV4-2 to TRBJ1-1; the match to TRBD1 covers 7 bases. V was clipped by 3 bases and J by 5 bases; unmatched bases: 6. The CDR3 runs to 14 residues. Germline values: CDR1 LGHNA, CDR2 YNFKEQ. CDR3: CASSQPQGNTEAFF. Here the CDR3 DNA reads TGTGCCAGCAGCCAGCCACAGGGGAATACTGAAGCTTTCTTT.

This chain links TRBV19 with TRBJ2-4, with D unresolved. The CDR3 is made up of 11 amino acids. In germline, CDR1 is LNHDA, CDR2 SQIVND (reference sequence). The V gene lost 3 bases and the J gene lost 6 bases, with 3 bases spanning the gap. CDR3 in amino acids: CASSIRNIQYF. The CDR3 region has the DNA TGTGCCAGTAGTATTAGAAACATTCAGTACTTC. Using reference TRBV19 and TRBJ2-4 for the parts outside the CDR3, the full variable domain is DGGITQSPKYLFRKEGQNVTLSCEQNLNHDAMYWYRQDPGQGLRLIYYSQIVNDFQKGDIAEGYSVSREKKESFPLTVTSAQKNPTAFYLCASSIRNIQYFGAGTRLSVL.

This rearrangement joins TRBV30 to TRBJ1-1, with TRBD1 matching over 7 bases. CDR3 length: 12 residues. The V gene end was trimmed by 7 bases and the J gene end by 9 bases; junction bases not matched to a gene: 11. CDR1 is GTSNPN, CDR2 SVGIG, per germline (reference sequence). This CDR3 is CASKQTGEQAFF. The CDR3 DNA reads as TGTGCCTCCAAACAAACAGGGGAACAAGCTTTCTTT.

The chain couples TRBV19 to TRBJ2-2; 10 bases fit TRBD2. Germline loops: CDR1 LNHDA, CDR2 SQIVND (reference sequence). Trimming at V came to 3 bases and at J to 5 bases, leaving 9 bases not matched to a gene. The CDR3 consists of 17 residues. CDR3 protein: CASSMGPSGSKTGELFF. The CDR3 nucleotides are TGTGCCAGTAGTATGGGCCCTAGCGGGAGTAAGACCGGGGAGCTGTTTTTT.

This chain uses TRBV4-1 with TRBJ1-2; D may be TRBD1 (6 bases). V lost 0 bases to trimming and J lost 3 bases, with 14 bases between them. Germline V gene lookup returns CDR1 MGHRA and CDR2 YSYEKL. The CDR3 covers 16 residues. The CDR3 DNA reads as TGCGCCAGCAGCCAAGAGCCACAGGGAGCCCACTATGGCTACACCTTC. Translation gives CASSQEPQGAHYGYTF.

The chain combines TRBV6-5 with TRBJ1-2; D is unclear. Germline lookup yields CDR1 MNHEY and CDR2 SVGAGI. The CDR3 is made up of 15 amino acids. V gave up 5 bases and J gave up 2 bases, with 15 bases separating them. CDR3 nucleotide sequence: TGTGCCAGCAGTCGGACCGGGCGAGGGAACTATGGCTACACCTTC. Translated, it gives CASSRTGRGNYGYTF.

This chain connects TRBV5-6 to TRBJ2-7; tentatively, D is TRBD1 or TRBD2 (5 bases each). Germline CDR1 is SGHDT and CDR2 is YYEEEE. Trimming shortened V by 4 bases and J by 2 bases, and 13 bases separated the two germline ends. The CDR3 runs 14 residues. The CDR3 DNA reads as TGTGCCAGCAGCCGGGACCCTCAACCCTACGAGCAGTACTTC. Protein sequence: CASSRDPQPYEQYF. Drawing the rest from reference TRBV5-6 and TRBJ2-7, the complete variable domain is DAGVTQSPTHLIKTRGQQVTLRCSPKSGHDTVSWYQQALGQGPQFIFQYYEEEERQRGNFPDRFSGHQFPNYSSELNVNALLLGDSALYLCASSRDPQPYEQYFGPGTRLTVT.

The rearrangement links TRBV7-2 to TRBJ2-2, with 10 bases aligning to TRBD1. This CDR3 is 14 amino acids long. With 4 bases clipped from V and 4 bases from J, the junction kept 0 bases outside the gene matches. Per germline, CDR1 SGHTA and CDR2 FQGNSA. The CDR3: CASSWTGGTGELFF. CDR3 DNA: TGTGCCAGCAGCTGGACAGGGGGCACCGGGGAGCTGTTTTTT.